Listed below are T cell receptor beta chains from one sample, sequenced in a study of blood T cells in healthy people across ages. TCRdb independently ran MiXCR on the 5' RACE reads; one entry per CDR3 protein. The data contain approximately 940,000 distinct CDR3 sequences, around 48% of them seen just once; the ten biggest clones take up 13%. Sequenced: blood. These receptors all stem from a young man in good health. Each CDR3 is given with its conserved first and last residue. D genes are given only for firm matches. Clone size is given for some rows only: seen once, a few or many times, or a class if the clone is expanded.

>TRBV4-1|TRBD2|few|TRBJ2-7
CASSQQRGGAYNEQYF
TGCGCCAGCAGCCAGCAGCGGGGGGGAGCCTACAATGAGCAGTACTTC
>TRBV6-2/TRBV6-3|TRBD1|few|TRBJ2-7
CASTKRLGQVSYEQYF
TGTGCCAGCACCAAGAGGCTGGGACAGGTTTCTTACGAGCAGTACTTC
>TRBV2|TRBD1|NA|TRBJ1-2
CASSWDRENGYTF
TGTGCCAGCAGTTGGGACAGGGAGAATGGCTACACCTTC
>TRBV12-3/TRBV12-4|TRBD2|NA|TRBJ2-7
CASSYLADYEQYF
TGTGCCAGCAGTTACCTAGCGGACTACGAGCAGTACTTC
>TRBV27|TRBD1|NA|TRBJ2-5
CASSHPTGARVETQYF
TGTGCCAGCAGTCACCCGACAGGGGCCCGCGTAGAGACCCAGTACTTC
>TRBV4-2|NA|NA|TRBJ1-2
CASSSQDSQGKGYTF
TGTGCCAGCAGCTCCCAAGACTCACAGGGAAAGGGCTACACCTTC
>TRBV20-1|TRBD1|few|TRBJ2-1
CSAPTGTGKDEQFF
TGCAGTGCCCCCACCGGGACAGGGAAGGATGAGCAGTTCTTC
>TRBV29-1|TRBD1|few|TRBJ1-2
CSVGGGDYGYTF
TGCAGCGTTGGAGGGGGCGACTATGGCTACACCTTC
>TRBV12-3/TRBV12-4|TRBD2|NA|TRBJ2-3
CASSTPGLATDTQYF
TGTGCCAGCAGTACTCCGGGACTAGCGACAGATACGCAGTATTTT
>TRBV15|TRBD1|many|TRBJ1-4
CATSDGTAGEKLFF
TGTGCCACCAGCGATGGGACAGCGGGCGAAAAACTGTTTTTT
>TRBV29-1|TRBD1|few|TRBJ1-6
CSVGTGASNSPLHF
TGCAGCGTTGGTACAGGGGCTAGTAATTCACCCCTCCACTTT
>TRBV15|NA|many|TRBJ1-5
CASSDASQPQHF
TGTGCCTCTTCGGACGCCTCTCAGCCCCAGCATTTT
>TRBV6-2/TRBV6-3|NA|NA|TRBJ1-5
CASQGLSNQPQHF
TGTGCCAGCCAGGGATTGAGCAATCAGCCCCAGCATTTT
>TRBV29-1|NA|few|TRBJ1-2
CSVDGDNRGYTF
TGCAGCGTTGATGGGGACAATCGTGGCTACACCTTC
>TRBV7-9|NA|NA|TRBJ1-1
CASSPGLGGAFF
TGTGCCAGCAGCCCGGGGCTTGGTGGGGCTTTCTTT
>TRBV6-1|TRBD2|once|TRBJ2-3
CASRLLAGGRDTQYF
TGTGCCAGCAGACTACTAGCGGGGGGGCGAGATACGCAGTATTTT
>TRBV9|NA|few|TRBJ2-5
CASSVLEGSSGETQYF
TGTGCCAGCAGCGTATTGGAGGGATCATCTGGGGAGACCCAGTACTTC
>TRBV7-2|TRBD1|NA|TRBJ2-7
CASSPILRGHEQYF
TGTGCCAGCAGCCCGATTTTGAGGGGGCACGAGCAGTACTTC
>TRBV7-8|TRBD1|NA|TRBJ2-7
CASSLAGTGGDEQYF
TGTGCCAGCAGCTTAGCCGGGACAGGGGGGGACGAGCAGTACTTC
>TRBV11-2|NA|NA|TRBJ2-1
CASSLDLTRSYNEQFF
TGTGCCAGCAGCTTAGATCTGACACGGAGCTACAATGAGCAGTTCTTC
>TRBV6-4|NA|few|TRBJ2-3
CASSDGQVDTDTQYF
TGTGCCAGCAGTGACGGACAAGTCGACACAGATACGCAGTATTTT
>TRBV5-1|NA|NA|TRBJ1-1
CASSLTVTTEAFF
TGCGCCAGCAGCCTAACAGTGACCACTGAAGCTTTCTTT
>TRBV29-1|TRBD1|NA|TRBJ2-7
CSLLTGAEQYF
TGCAGCCTCCTGACAGGGGCCGAGCAGTACTTC
>TRBV11-3|NA|NA|TRBJ2-7
CASSLMDFYNEQYF
TGTGCCAGCAGCTTAATGGACTTCTACAATGAGCAGTACTTC
>TRBV11-3|NA|NA|TRBJ2-3
CASSLDRSSSTDTQYF
TGTGCCAGCAGCTTAGACCGAAGCTCTAGCACAGATACGCAGTATTTT
>TRBV4-1|NA|NA|TRBJ2-7
CASSQDSEGPGEQYF
TGCGCCAGCAGCCAAGATTCTGAGGGGCCGGGCGAGCAGTACTTC
>TRBV7-9|NA|NA|TRBJ1-2
CASSPGLAAYGYTF
TGTGCCAGCAGCCCCGGGCTGGCAGCCTATGGCTACACCTTC
>TRBV24-1|NA|few|TRBJ1-2
CATSAGHNYGYTF
TGTGCCACCAGTGCAGGGCATAACTATGGCTACACCTTC
>TRBV6-1|NA|few|TRBJ1-2
CASQYEILSYGYTF
TGTGCCAGTCAGTACGAGATCTTAAGTTATGGCTACACCTTC
>TRBV27|NA|NA|TRBJ2-2
CASSLLSGTGELFF
TGTGCCAGCAGTTTATTATCGGGCACCGGGGAGCTGTTTTTT
>TRBV29-1|NA|NA|TRBJ1-5
CSVELDSGKGAQHF
TGCAGCGTTGAATTGGACAGTGGCAAAGGGGCCCAGCATTTT
>TRBV6-6|NA|few|TRBJ2-7
CASSYLGVEAYEQYF
TGTGCCAGCAGTTACTTGGGGGTCGAAGCCTACGAGCAGTACTTC
>TRBV7-2|NA|NA|TRBJ2-7
CASSLEWGRRGEQYF
TGTGCCAGCAGCTTAGAATGGGGGCGCCGAGGCGAGCAGTACTTC
>TRBV30|NA|NA|TRBJ1-1
CAWTVRNGNTEAFF
TGTGCCTGGACCGTACGAAACGGAAACACTGAAGCTTTCTTT
>TRBV15|NA|few|TRBJ1-1
CATSRDSGTNTEAFF
TGTGCCACCAGCAGAGATTCGGGTACTAACACTGAAGCTTTCTTT
>TRBV7-8|TRBD1|NA|TRBJ1-5
CASSQLTGQGMGLPQHF
TGTGCCAGCAGCCAATTGACGGGACAGGGAATGGGTCTGCCCCAGCATTTT
>TRBV20-1|TRBD2|once|TRBJ2-5
CSARDALAPQETQYF
TGCAGTGCTAGAGATGCACTAGCGCCCCAAGAGACCCAGTACTTC
>TRBV9|NA|NA|TRBJ2-6
CASSVDRSSGANVLTF
TGTGCCAGCAGCGTTGACAGGAGCTCTGGGGCCAACGTCCTGACTTTC
>TRBV6-1|NA|NA|TRBJ1-5
CASSLTVGNQPQHF
TGTGCCAGCAGCCTCACAGTGGGCAATCAGCCCCAGCATTTT
>TRBV7-6|TRBD1|NA|TRBJ1-1
CASSLEGQGMNTEAFF
TGTGCCAGCAGCTTAGAGGGACAGGGGATGAACACTGAAGCTTTCTTT
>TRBV7-8|TRBD2|few|TRBJ2-1
CASSLEGGSGEQFF
TGTGCCAGCAGCTTAGAGGGCGGGAGCGGTGAGCAGTTCTTC
>TRBV29-1|TRBD1|NA|TRBJ2-4
CSVEEKQGDIQYF
TGCAGCGTTGAAGAGAAGCAGGGGGACATTCAGTACTTC
>TRBV7-9|NA|few|TRBJ2-7
CASSFRREFSEQYF
TGTGCCAGCAGCTTCCGCAGGGAGTTTAGCGAGCAGTACTTC
>TRBV29-1|NA|NA|TRBJ2-2
CSVGLNQNTGELFF
TGCAGCGTTGGACTGAACCAGAACACCGGGGAGCTGTTTTTT
>TRBV2|NA|few|TRBJ2-1
CASAPYNEQFF
TGTGCCAGCGCCCCCTACAATGAGCAGTTCTTC
>TRBV4-3|TRBD1|NA|TRBJ1-1
CASSQDRTGGTNTEAFF
TGCGCCAGCAGCCAAGACCGGACAGGGGGGACGAACACTGAAGCTTTCTTT
>TRBV11-2|TRBD1|NA|TRBJ2-5
CASSSSVGQGPTGTQYF
TGTGCCAGCAGCTCAAGTGTGGGACAGGGGCCCACCGGGACCCAGTACTTC
>TRBV25-1|NA|NA|TRBJ2-7
CASSEYGTFYEQYF
TGTGCCAGCAGTGAATATGGCACATTCTACGAGCAGTACTTC
>TRBV7-2|NA|NA|TRBJ2-7
CASSFPGGSAQYF
TGTGCCAGCAGCTTTCCAGGGGGGTCGGCCCAGTACTTC
>TRBV7-2|NA|NA|TRBJ1-1
CASSLHRTEAFF
TGTGCCAGCAGCTTACACCGTACTGAAGCTTTCTTT
>TRBV10-3|NA|NA|TRBJ2-1
CAISESEAYREQFF
TGTGCCATCAGTGAGTCGGAGGCCTATAGGGAGCAGTTCTTC
>TRBV28|NA|NA|TRBJ1-6
CASSMRTGQNSPLHF
TGTGCCAGCAGTATGAGAACAGGGCAAAATTCACCCCTCCACTTT
>TRBV12-3/TRBV12-4|NA|NA|TRBJ1-5
CASLRAGTRPSNQPQHF
TGTGCCAGCTTGAGAGCTGGGACACGACCTAGCAATCAGCCCCAGCATTTT
>TRBV6-1|NA|few|TRBJ2-2
CASSEFQHYTGELFF
TGTGCCAGCAGTGAGTTCCAGCATTACACCGGGGAGCTGTTTTTT
>TRBV20-1|NA|few|TRBJ1-6
CSATRGGQGTSSYNSPLHF
TGCAGTGCTACCAGGGGAGGGCAGGGGACAAGCTCCTATAATTCACCCCTCCACTTT
>TRBV7-9|NA|NA|TRBJ1-6
CASSPEVDNSSLHF
TGTGCCAGCAGCCCGGAGGTCGATAATTCATCCCTCCACTTT
>TRBV21-1|NA|once|TRBJ2-7
CASSTSRCWVLSVFGGLPYEQYF
TGTGCCAGCAGCACTAGCCGCTGCTGGGTCCTCTCGGTTTTTGGGGGTCTCCCCTACGAGCAGTACTTC
>TRBV4-2|NA|few|TRBJ1-2
CASSQEGMGYGYTF
TGTGCCAGCAGCCAAGAGGGTATGGGCTATGGCTACACCTTC
>TRBV11-2|TRBD2|NA|TRBJ2-3
CASSPGLGFPQYF
TGTGCCAGCAGCCCGGGACTAGGGTTCCCGCAGTATTTT